This is a list of T cell receptor beta chains from one sample in a study of blood T cells in healthy people across ages. MiXCR was run by TCRdb on the 5' RACE reads, yielding one entry per CDR3 protein. This table has roughly 1,100,000 distinct CDR3 sequences, less than 25% appearing once. These data were likewise used in another study, on T cells of mothers and their children.

Sequenced sample: blood. Receptors originate from a girl aged 2 to 9 in good health. Both conserved end residues are part of each CDR3. Each record gives: D gene, J gene, V gene, clone size, CDR3 DNA, CDR3 protein. The D gene is left open where the match is weak. Size is stated for part of the rows, as once, few or many counts, or as a class when the clone is expanded.

D: NA
J: TRBJ2-3
V: TRBV12-3/TRBV12-4
size: NA
DNA: TGTGCCAGCAGCTTCATCGAAAGCACAGATACGCAGTATTTT
CDR3: CASSFIESTDTQYF

D: TRBD1
J: TRBJ1-2
V: TRBV10-3
size: NA
DNA: TGTGCCATCAAACCGGGACAGGGGGATGGCTACACCTTC
CDR3: CAIKPGQGDGYTF

D: TRBD1
J: TRBJ1-2
V: TRBV6-5
size: NA
DNA: TGTGCCAGCAGCCTGACAGGGGTCAGAAATGGCTACACCTTC
CDR3: CASSLTGVRNGYTF

D: NA
J: TRBJ2-4
V: TRBV15
size: NA
DNA: TGTGCCACCAGCAGAGAATTAGGCACGTTCATTCAGTACTTC
CDR3: CATSRELGTFIQYF

D: NA
J: TRBJ2-1
V: TRBV7-9
size: few
DNA: TGTGCCAGCAGTCACCGAGGAGAGCAGTTCTTC
CDR3: CASSHRGEQFF

D: NA
J: TRBJ2-1
V: TRBV3-1
size: NA
DNA: TGTGCCAGCAGCCACTTGGCAGGGAAAAATGAGCAGTTCTTC
CDR3: CASSHLAGKNEQFF

D: NA
J: TRBJ2-5
V: TRBV11-2
size: NA
DNA: TGTGCCAGCAGCTCCGTATATGGGTCAAGTGCTGAGACCCAGTACTTC
CDR3: CASSSVYGSSAETQYF

D: TRBD2
J: TRBJ2-1
V: TRBV29-1
size: NA
DNA: TGCAGCGTTCGGACTAGCGGAGGGTACAATGAGCAGTTCTTC
CDR3: CSVRTSGGYNEQFF

D: NA
J: TRBJ1-2
V: TRBV6-1
size: few
DNA: TGTGCCAGCAGTGACTACTTTTCCGCAGGCCTTCGGGAGGTCGAGTCCACCTTC
CDR3: CASSDYFSAGLREVESTF

D: NA
J: TRBJ1-1
V: TRBV29-1
size: few
DNA: TGCAGCGCCGGCCCCGGGTACACTGAAGCTTTCTTT
CDR3: CSAGPGYTEAFF

D: TRBD2
J: TRBJ2-1
V: TRBV9
size: few
DNA: TGTGCCAGCAGCGTAGTGGGAGGGCCGCTCCACAATGAGCAGTTCTTC
CDR3: CASSVVGGPLHNEQFF

D: NA
J: TRBJ2-7
V: TRBV18
size: NA
DNA: TGTGCCAGCTCACCTTCGGAGGGACGGAGTCCCTACGAGCAGTACTTC
CDR3: CASSPSEGRSPYEQYF

D: TRBD2
J: TRBJ2-7
V: TRBV7-9
size: few
DNA: TGTGCCAGCAGACTAGCGGGAGTTCGCGACGAGCAGTACTTC
CDR3: CASRLAGVRDEQYF

D: TRBD2
J: TRBJ2-5
V: TRBV4-3
size: few
DNA: TGCGCCAGCAGCCGAGTAGCGGGGAAAGAGACCCAGTACTTC
CDR3: CASSRVAGKETQYF

D: TRBD2
J: TRBJ2-1
V: TRBV20-1
size: few
DNA: TGCAGTGCTAGAGCTAGCGGTTCCTACAATGAGCAGTTCTTC
CDR3: CSARASGSYNEQFF

D: TRBD2
J: TRBJ2-1
V: TRBV7-7
size: NA
DNA: TGTGCTAGCAGCCCCGGCGGGGGGGCTTCCCAGTTCTTC
CDR3: CASSPGGGASQFF